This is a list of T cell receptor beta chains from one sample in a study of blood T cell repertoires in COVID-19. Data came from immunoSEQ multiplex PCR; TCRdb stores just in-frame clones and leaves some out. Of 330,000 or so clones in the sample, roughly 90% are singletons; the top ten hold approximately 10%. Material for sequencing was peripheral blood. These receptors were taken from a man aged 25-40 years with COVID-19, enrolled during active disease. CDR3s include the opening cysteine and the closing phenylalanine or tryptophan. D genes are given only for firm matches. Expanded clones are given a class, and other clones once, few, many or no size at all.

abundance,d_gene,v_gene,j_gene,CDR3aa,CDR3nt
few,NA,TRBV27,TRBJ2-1,CASSFARNREAFF,TGTGCCAGCAGTTTTGCGAGGAATCGAGAAGCGTTCTTC
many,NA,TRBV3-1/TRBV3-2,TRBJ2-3,CASSQDGGLRDTQYF,TGTGCCAGCAGCCAAGATGGGGGCCTTAGGGATACGCAGTATTTT
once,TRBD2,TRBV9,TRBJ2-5,CASSVATSGIETQYF,TGTGCCAGCAGCGTAGCGACTAGCGGAATTGAGACCCAGTACTTC
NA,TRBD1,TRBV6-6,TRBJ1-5,CASSPDRGGLKGQPQHF,TGTGCCAGCAGTCCCGACAGGGGTGGTTTAAAGGGTCAGCCCCAGCATTTT
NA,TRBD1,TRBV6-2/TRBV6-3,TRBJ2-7,CASSYGSVPGQAIYEQYF,TGTGCCAGCAGTTACGGATCAGTTCCGGGACAGGCCATTTACGAGCAGTACTTC
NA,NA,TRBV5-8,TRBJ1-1,CASSLLVAVGLNTEAFF,TGTGCCAGCAGCTTGTTGGTGGCAGTTGGTTTGAACACTGAAGCTTTCTTT
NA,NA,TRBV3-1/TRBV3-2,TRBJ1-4,CASSKKGSANEKLFF,TGTGCCAGCAGCAAAAAGGGGTCGGCTAATGAAAAACTGTTTTTT
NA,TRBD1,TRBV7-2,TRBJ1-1,CASSFRRQGVTEAFF,TGTGCCAGCAGCTTTCGGCGACAGGGGGTCACTGAAGCTTTCTTT
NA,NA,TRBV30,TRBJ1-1,CAWNLQVVRFAEAFF,TGTGCCTGGAATTTACAGGTTGTTCGGTTTGCTGAAGCTTTCTTT
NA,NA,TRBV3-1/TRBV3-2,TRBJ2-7,CASSQAYYEQYF,TGTGCCAGCAGCCAAGCCTACTACGAGCAGTACTTC
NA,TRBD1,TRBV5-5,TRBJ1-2,CASSAGQGSYYGYTF,TGTGCCAGCAGCGCAGGACAGGGATCCTACTATGGCTACACCTTC
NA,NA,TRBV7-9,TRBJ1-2,CASSLGTYTNYGYTF,TGTGCCAGCAGCCTCGGGACATATACTAACTATGGCTACACCTTC
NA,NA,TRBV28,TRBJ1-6,CASSLGGTSYNSPLHF,TGTGCCAGCAGTTTAGGGGGGACCTCCTATAATTCACCCCTCCACTTT
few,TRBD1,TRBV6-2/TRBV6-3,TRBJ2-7,CASSRFQGAKEQYF,TGTGCCAGCAGCCGATTTCAGGGGGCGAAGGAGCAGTACTTC
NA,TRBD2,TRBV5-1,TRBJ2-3,CASSLVGTSGGKSTDTQYF,TGCGCCAGCAGCTTGGTGGGGACTAGCGGGGGGAAGAGCACAGATACGCAGTATTTT
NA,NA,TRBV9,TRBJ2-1,CASSSQGKVDNEQFF,TGTGCCAGCAGCTCCCAGGGGAAAGTAGACAATGAGCAGTTCTTC
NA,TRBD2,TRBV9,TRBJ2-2,CASSVSGSFTTNTGELFF,TGTGCCAGCAGCGTAAGCGGGAGTTTCACCACGAACACCGGGGAGCTGTTTTTT
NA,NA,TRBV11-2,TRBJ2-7,CASTAPNSPSYEQYF,TGTGCCAGCACCGCCCCTAACTCCCCCTCCTACGAGCAGTACTTC
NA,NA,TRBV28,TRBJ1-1,CASSLGGAEAFF,TGTGCCAGCAGTTTGGGGGGGGCTGAAGCTTTCTTT
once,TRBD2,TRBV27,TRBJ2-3,CASRETSGGRDTQYF,TGTGCCAGCAGAGAGACTAGCGGGGGACGAGATACGCAGTATTTT
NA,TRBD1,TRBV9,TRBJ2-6,CASSAGQTSGANVLTF,TGTGCCAGCAGCGCGGGACAGACCTCTGGGGCCAACGTCCTGACTTTC
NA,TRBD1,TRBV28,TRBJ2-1,CASRQAGGYYNEQFF,TGTGCCAGCCGTCAAGCAGGGGGTTATTACAATGAGCAGTTCTTC
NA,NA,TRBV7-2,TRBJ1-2,CASSSTLNYGYTF,TGTGCCAGCAGCTCGACTCTCAACTATGGCTACACCTTC
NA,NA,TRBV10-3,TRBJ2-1,CAIGPTGPYNEQFF,TGTGCCATTGGGCCCACCGGCCCCTACAATGAGCAGTTCTTC
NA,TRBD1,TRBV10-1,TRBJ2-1,CARYTGGETWVSSYNEQFF,TGCGCCAGATATACAGGGGGCGAAACTTGGGTTAGCTCCTACAATGAGCAGTTCTTC
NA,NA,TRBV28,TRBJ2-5,CASSLSGVIETQYF,TGTGCCAGCAGTTTGTCGGGGGTGATTGAGACCCAGTACTTC
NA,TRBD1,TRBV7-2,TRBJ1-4,CASSSRDRVNEKLFF,TGTGCCAGCAGCTCCCGGGACAGAGTTAATGAAAAACTGTTTTTT
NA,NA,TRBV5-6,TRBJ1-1,CASSIRDVGAFF,TGTGCCAGCAGCATCAGGGATGTAGGAGCTTTCTTT
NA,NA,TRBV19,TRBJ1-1,CASSINRDTEAFF,TGTGCCAGTAGTATAAACCGGGACACTGAAGCTTTCTTT
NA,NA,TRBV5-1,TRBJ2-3,CASSPSLADTQYF,TGCGCCAGCAGCCCTTCACTAGCAGATACGCAGTATTTT
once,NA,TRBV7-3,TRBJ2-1,CASSREFYNEQFF,TGTGCCAGCAGCCGGGAATTCTACAATGAGCAGTTCTTC
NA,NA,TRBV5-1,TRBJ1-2,CASSFAAYTSGYGYTF,TGCGCCAGCAGCTTTGCTGCTTATACCTCCGGGTATGGCTACACCTTC
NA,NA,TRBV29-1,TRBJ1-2,CSVEKAGYGYTF,TGCAGCGTTGAAAAGGCAGGGTATGGCTACACCTTC
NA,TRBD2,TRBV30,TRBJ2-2,CACTRFSGKTGELFF,TGTGCCTGCACCCGGTTTAGCGGGAAGACCGGGGAGCTGTTTTTT
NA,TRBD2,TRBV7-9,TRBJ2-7,CASSFPGGSYEQYF,TGTGCCAGCAGCTTTCCCGGGGGGTCCTACGAGCAGTACTTC
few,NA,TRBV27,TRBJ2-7,CASSIRLELGYEQYF,TGTGCCAGCAGTATCCGACTAGAGTTGGGCTACGAGCAGTACTTC
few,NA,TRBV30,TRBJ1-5,CAWSPLTGYNQPQHF,TGTGCCTGGAGCCCCCTCACAGGGTACAATCAGCCCCAGCATTTT
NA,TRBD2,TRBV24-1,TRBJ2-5,CATSDTRLAGFQETQYF,TGTGCCACCAGTGATACGAGACTAGCGGGTTTCCAAGAGACCCAGTACTTC
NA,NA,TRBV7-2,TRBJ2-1,CASSLDRGALDEQFF,TGTGCCAGCAGCTTAGATCGGGGAGCCTTGGATGAGCAGTTCTTC
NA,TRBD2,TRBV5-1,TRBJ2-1,CASSYPGTSINNEQFF,TGCGCCAGCAGCTACCCCGGGACTAGCATAAACAATGAGCAGTTCTTC
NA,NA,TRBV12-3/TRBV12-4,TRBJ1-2,CASSGDTYGYTF,TGTGCCAGCAGTGGGGACACCTATGGCTACACCTTC
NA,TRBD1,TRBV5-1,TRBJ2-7,CASSLEGDRGGEQYF,TGCGCCAGCAGCTTGGAAGGGGACAGGGGTGGCGAGCAGTACTTC
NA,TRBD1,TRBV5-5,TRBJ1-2,CASSLVLGQGDGYTF,TGTGCCAGCAGCTTGGTCCTGGGACAGGGTGATGGCTACACCTTC
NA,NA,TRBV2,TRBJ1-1,CASNKGGGAGNTEAFF,TGTGCCAGCAATAAAGGGGGAGGGGCAGGGAACACTGAAGCTTTCTTT
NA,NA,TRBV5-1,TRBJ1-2,CASTSHGGNYGYTF,TGCGCCAGCACTTCGCATGGCGGAAACTATGGCTACACCTTC
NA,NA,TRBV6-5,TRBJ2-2,CASSYSGLSTGELFF,TGTGCCAGCAGTTACTCGGGCCTTAGCACCGGGGAGCTGTTTTTT
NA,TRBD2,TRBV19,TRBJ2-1,CASTPRGLADNEQFF,TGTGCCAGTACCCCCCGTGGACTAGCGGACAATGAGCAGTTCTTC
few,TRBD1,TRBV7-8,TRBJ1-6,CASSFRDSKNSPLHF,TGTGCCAGCAGCTTCCGGGACAGCAAGAATTCACCCCTCCACTTT
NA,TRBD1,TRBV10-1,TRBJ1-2,CASSEEEGAVAGYTF,TGCGCCAGCAGTGAGGAGGAGGGGGCCGTAGCTGGCTACACCTTC
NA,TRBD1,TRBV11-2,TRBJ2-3,CASSFSPPGTGVADTQYF,TGTGCCAGCAGCTTTTCCCCACCCGGGACAGGGGTTGCAGATACGCAGTATTTT
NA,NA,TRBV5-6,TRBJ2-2,CASSLGSQGVAGELFF,TGTGCCAGCAGCTTGGGATCACAGGGCGTAGCCGGGGAGCTGTTTTTT
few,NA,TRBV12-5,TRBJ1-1,CASGKSQGQTWVEDYTEAFF,TGTGCTAGTGGGAAGTCCCAGGGACAAACATGGGTAGAGGATTACACTGAAGCTTTCTTT
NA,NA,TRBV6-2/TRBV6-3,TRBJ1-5,CASSTGRLSVNQPQHF,TGTGCCAGCAGTACAGGGAGATTGTCCGTTAATCAGCCCCAGCATTTT
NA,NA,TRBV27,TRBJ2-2,CASKWALDTGELFF,TGTGCCAGCAAATGGGCTTTGGACACCGGGGAGCTGTTTTTT
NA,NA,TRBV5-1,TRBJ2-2,CASSLVEAGELFF,TGCGCCAGCAGCTTGGTAGAGGCCGGGGAGCTGTTTTTT
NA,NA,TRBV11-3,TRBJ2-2,CASSLGAGELFF,TGTGCCAGCAGCCTCGGAGCCGGGGAGCTGTTTTTT
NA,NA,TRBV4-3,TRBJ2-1,CASSQAEAAGYEQFF,TGCGCCAGCAGCCAAGCGGAAGCGGCCGGCTATGAGCAGTTCTTC
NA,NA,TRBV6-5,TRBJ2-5,CASSYREQETQYF,TGTGCCAGCAGTTATCGGGAACAAGAGACCCAGTACTTC